Presented here are 18 T cell receptor beta chains from one specimen sequenced in a study of blood T cell repertoires in COVID-19. Method: immunoSEQ multiplex PCR; TCRdb's copy keeps in-frame clones and lacks some. The table lists about 46,000 clones, around four fifths of them singletons. The sequencing sample was made of peripheral blood. These receptors came from a woman aged 80 or over with acute or convalescent COVID-19.

The chain joins TRBV5-1 to TRBJ2-5; TRBD1 agrees at 7 bases. The germline V gene encodes CDR1 SGHRS and CDR2 YFSETQ. The CDR3 consists of 14 residues. V dropped 4 bases and J dropped 2; count of bases not matched to a gene: 5. CDR3 residues: CASSTQGQQETQYF. CDR3 nucleotides: TGCGCCAGCAGCACGCAGGGACAGCAAGAGACCCAGTACTTC.

The chain is built from TRBV19 and TRBJ1-2; 9 bases align to TRBD1. Germline V CDR1 and CDR2: LNHDA, SQIVND (reference sequence). After removal of 4 bases from V and 2 bases from J, the junction contained 2 bases not matched to a gene. The CDR3 sequence is 14 residues long. CDR3 in DNA: TGTGCCAGTAGTAGCGGACAGGGGAACTATGGCTACACCTTC. Translating gives CASSSGQGNYGYTF.

The V and J genes are TRBV7-3 and TRBJ2-7; 10 bases agree with TRBD1. V gave up 1 base and J gave up 2 bases; unmatched junction bases: 2. Germline V lookup: CDR1 SGHTA, CDR2 FQGTGA. This CDR3 contains 15 residues. The CDR3: CASSLRQGATYEQYF. As DNA, the CDR3 is TGTGCCAGCAGCTTAAGACAGGGGGCCACCTACGAGCAGTACTTC.

The rearrangement links TRBV3-1 (or the pseudogene TRBV3-2) to TRBJ1-6; D unresolved. The CDR3 consists of 14 residues. V was cut by 1 base and J by 7 bases, with 8 bases left in between. Germline V gene lookup returns CDR1 LGHDT and CDR2 YNNKEL (reference sequence). DNA of the CDR3: TGTGCCAGCAGCCAAGGGCCGTCCAATTCACCCCTCCACTTT. This translates into CASSQGPSNSPLHF.

Relative to its sample, this clone is medium-sized. V and J are TRBV2 and TRBJ1-6; 7 nucleotides line up with TRBD1. The trim removed 6 bases at V and 7 bases at J, leaving 3 bases unmatched. Germline lookup yields CDR1 SNHLY and CDR2 FYNNEI. The CDR3 is 13 residues long. CDR3 nucleotides: TGTGCCAGCAGGGGACAGCTAAATTCACCCCTCCACTTT. Translating it yields CASRGQLNSPLHF.

This chain joins TRBV10-2 and TRBJ2-3; D is possibly TRBD2 (5 bases). Looked up from germline, CDR1 is WSHSY and CDR2 is SAAADI. There are 17 residues in the CDR3. With 3 bases removed from V and 3 bases from J, the gap between germline ends came to 19 bases. The CDR3 DNA reads as TGCGCCAGCAGTGATGTGGAGGCCCTGTTAGGGACAGATACGCAGTATTTT. It codes for CASSDVEALLGTDTQYF.

The chain has TRBV18 and TRBJ1-4, with 9 positions matching TRBD1. The V segment lost 3 bases and the J segment 8 bases; nucleotides outside the gene matches: 7. From germline, CDR1 is KGHSH and CDR2 LQKENI. This CDR3 has 15 amino acids. CDR3 sequence: CASSPSGTGSEKLFF. CDR3 sequence (DNA): TGTGCCAGCTCACCCTCCGGGACAGGGAGCGAAAAACTGTTTTTT.

The V gene is TRBV18, the J gene TRBJ1-2, with TRBD1 matching over 10 bases. This CDR3 has 15 residues. The V segment lost 2 bases and the J segment 6 bases; nucleotides outside the gene matches: 6. Germline assignment: CDR1 KGHSH and CDR2 LQKENI. The CDR3 is CASSPTSGTGDGYTF. The CDR3 DNA reads TGTGCCAGCTCACCAACCTCCGGGACAGGGGATGGCTACACCTTC.

The chain combines TRBV29-1 with TRBJ2-2; perhaps TRBD2 as D (5 bases). V was clipped by 4 bases and J by 5 bases, with 11 bases between them. CDR1 is SQVTM and CDR2 is ANQGSEA in the germline V gene. This CDR3 has 13 amino acids. The CDR3: CSVAGDSTGELFF. The CDR3 region has the DNA TGCAGCGTTGCCGGGGATTCGACCGGGGAGCTGTTTTTT.

The V and J genes are TRBV4-2 and TRBJ2-7, with a tentative D call TRBD2 (5 bases). V gave up 4 bases and J gave up 2 bases, with 12 bases separating them. Germline CDR1 and CDR2: LGHNA and YNFKEQ. The CDR3 covers 14 residues. The CDR3 protein is CASSPRAETYEQYF. DNA of the CDR3: TGTGCCAGCAGCCCGAGGGCAGAGACCTACGAGCAGTACTTC.

The rearrangement uses TRBV25-1 and TRBJ1-1; 11 bases are shared with TRBD1. This CDR3 contains 18 residues. Germline assignment: CDR1 MGHDK and CDR2 SYGVNS. V shed 1 base, J shed 4 bases, and the junction held 11 bases outside the gene matches. DNA of the CDR3: TGTGCCAGCAGTGAATCGTTCGGACCGGGACAGGGGGGCACTGAAGCTTTCTTT. It translates to CASSESFGPGQGGTEAFF.

The sample holds one count of this clone. The chain couples TRBV19 to TRBJ1-3, with D uncertain. V was cut by 5 bases and J by 0 bases, with 8 bases left in between. This CDR3 has 14 amino acids. The germline V gene has CDR1 LNHDA and CDR2 SQIVND (reference sequence). CDR3: CASSPRSSGNTIYF. The CDR3 nucleotides read TGTGCCAGTAGTCCACGGAGCTCTGGAAACACCATATATTTT. Full variable domain (outside the CDR3, taken from reference TRBV19 and TRBJ1-3): DGGITQSPKYLFRKEGQNVTLSCEQNLNHDAMYWYRQDPGQGLRLIYYSQIVNDFQKGDIAEGYSVSREKKESFPLTVTSAQKNPTAFYLCASSPRSSGNTIYFGEGSWLTVV.

The rearrangement joins TRBV7-9 to TRBJ1-1; 11 nucleotides align to TRBD1. The germline gives CDR1 SEHNR, CDR2 FQNEAQ (reference sequence). V was clipped by 4 bases and J by 1 base; unmatched bases: 5. The length of the CDR3 is 16 residues. The CDR3 here is CASSSGQGARNTEAFF. The CDR3 bases are TGTGCCAGCAGCTCAGGACAGGGGGCAAGGAACACTGAAGCTTTCTTT.

The rearrangement joins TRBV14 to TRBJ1-1, with 12 bases matching TRBD1. Trimming at V came to 4 bases and at J to 6 bases, leaving 21 bases not matched to a gene. Per the germline V gene, CDR1 is SGHDN and CDR2 is FVKESK. The CDR3 loop spans 20 amino acids. The DNA of the CDR3 is TGTGCCAGCAGCCGATGGGGGACAGGGGGCTTAATCCCCCGAAGCGCTGAAGCTTTCTTT. Translated: CASSRWGTGGLIPRSAEAFF.

The chain is built from TRBV15 and TRBJ2-5, with D maybe TRBD1 (5 bases). With 8 bases removed from V and 4 bases from J, the gap between germline ends came to 17 bases. Germline V gene lookup returns CDR1 LNHNV and CDR2 YYDKDF (reference sequence). There are 14 residues in the CDR3. DNA of the CDR3: TGTGCCACCGAAAGACAGACCACGGGAGAGACCCAGTACTTC. Residues: CATERQTTGETQYF.

The chain is built from TRBV11-2 and TRBJ2-5; 7 bases map to TRBD1. In germline, CDR1 is SGHAT, CDR2 FQNNGV. The V segment lost 4 bases and the J segment 3 bases; nucleotides outside the gene matches: 2. CDR3 length: 13 amino acids. This chain's CDR3 is CASSSDREETQYF. CDR3 coding DNA: TGTGCCAGCAGCTCCGACAGGGAAGAGACCCAGTACTTC. Full variable domain (rest looked up from reference TRBV11-2 and TRBJ2-5): EAGVAQSPRYKIIEKRQSVAFWCNPISGHATLYWYQQILGQGPKLLIQFQNNGVVDDSQLPKDRFSAERLKGVDSTLKIQPAKLEDSAVYLCASSSDREETQYFGPGTRLLVL.

The chain carries TRBV24-1 and TRBJ2-1, with 7 bases that match TRBD1. Germline CDR1 and CDR2: KGHDR and SFDVKD. Germline trimming cut 9 bases from V and 2 bases from J; bases unmatched to any gene: 3. This CDR3 region has 13 residues. Here the CDR3 DNA reads TGTGCCACCTCCCAGGGGGCCTACAATGAGCAGTTCTTC. Translating gives CATSQGAYNEQFF.

Of note for this clone: One junction end does not reproduce the germline sequence, and a read error may be involved. The V gene is TRBV7-7, the J gene TRBJ2-3, with TRBD1 identical over 10 bases. The germline V gene encodes CDR1 SSHAT and CDR2 FNYEAQ (reference sequence). The CDR3 runs 18 residues. CDR3 nucleotide sequence: TGTGCTAGCATCCGGACTTTTCCGTGGGACAGGGGAACAGATACGCAGTATTTT. This translates into CASIRTFPWDRGTDTQYF.